This is a list of T cell receptor beta chains from one sample in a study of CD8 T cells in ankylosing spondylitis. Each CDR3 protein gets one entry after TCRdb re-called the 5' RACE reads with MiXCR. Among roughly 240,000 distinct CDR3 sequences listed, roughly 8.2% were seen once. The sample comprised blood, either unsorted or a sorted T cell fraction (not recorded which). All receptors come from a female donor with ankylosing spondylitis or in good health (not recorded which). Each CDR3 is given with its conserved first and last residue. Fields, in order: V gene, J gene, D gene, clone size, CDR3 protein, CDR3 DNA. The D gene is left open where the match is weak. Only part of the rows carry a size: once, few, many, or a class if the clone is expanded.

TRBV11-1,TRBJ2-7,TRBD2,few,CASSFEAAGGPFSYEQYF,TGTGCCAGCAGCTTCGAGGCAGCGGGAGGACCTTTTTCCTACGAGCAGTACTTC
TRBV27,TRBJ1-2,-,many,CASSLYPWQGSYGYTF,TGTGCCAGCAGTTTATACCCCTGGCAGGGGAGCTATGGCTACACCTTC
TRBV30,TRBJ2-7,TRBD1,-,CAWSGTGARYEQYF,TGTGCCTGGAGTGGGACAGGGGCTCGGTACGAGCAGTACTTC
TRBV29-1,TRBJ2-7,-,many,CSVGGPAEGEQYF,TGCAGCGTTGGGGGGCCCGCCGAAGGCGAGCAGTACTTC
TRBV11-3,TRBJ2-3,-,-,CASSLDHWGIDTQYF,TGTGCCAGCAGCTTAGATCACTGGGGCATAGATACGCAGTATTTT
TRBV20-1,TRBJ2-6,TRBD1,-,CSARDPWKTGEIFSGANVLTF,TGCAGTGCTAGAGATCCCTGGAAGACAGGGGAAATTTTCTCTGGGGCCAACGTCCTGACTTTC
TRBV29-1,TRBJ2-7,TRBD1,many,CSVPPRDRESYEQYF,TGCAGCGTCCCTCCCCGGGACAGGGAGTCCTACGAGCAGTACTTC
TRBV12-3/TRBV12-4,TRBJ2-7,TRBD1,many,CASSLGDSYEQYF,TGTGCCAGCAGTTTGGGGGACAGCTACGAGCAGTACTTC
TRBV20-1,TRBJ2-1,-,-,CSALIGGNKQFF,TGCAGTGCCCTAATAGGGGGGAATAAGCAGTTCTTC
TRBV29-1,TRBJ1-2,-,many,CSVERDGGRGYTF,TGCAGCGTTGAAAGGGACGGGGGTAGAGGCTACACCTTC
TRBV5-1,TRBJ2-7,TRBD2,many,CASSPAGSEPGLADYEQYF,TGCGCCAGCAGCCCCGCCGGGTCGGAACCGGGACTAGCTGACTACGAGCAGTACTTC
TRBV7-2,TRBJ2-6,-,few,CASSPRVVSGNVLTF,TGTGCCAGCAGCCCCCGGGTAGTCTCTGGGAACGTCCTGACTTTC
TRBV20-1,TRBJ1-1,-,few,CSAKVVGPQKTEAFF,TGCAGTGCTAAAGTAGTCGGGCCACAAAAGACTGAAGCTTTCTTT
TRBV20-1,TRBJ2-7,TRBD2,-,CSARDQAGGGTSGSYEQYF,TGCAGTGCTAGAGATCAGGCAGGGGGTGGGACTAGCGGGTCCTACGAGCAGTACTTC
TRBV5-6,TRBJ1-1,-,many,CASSLLGQGGRTEAFF,TGTGCCAGCAGCCTGCTGGGGCAGGGAGGTAGGACTGAAGCTTTCTTT
TRBV28,TRBJ2-1,TRBD2,few,CASSSIAGLSYNEQFF,TGTGCCAGCAGTTCCATAGCGGGACTATCCTACAATGAGCAGTTCTTC
TRBV7-9,TRBJ2-1,TRBD1,-,CASQEPGQGAREQFF,TGTGCCAGCCAGGAGCCGGGACAGGGGGCTAGGGAGCAGTTCTTC
TRBV2,TRBJ2-7,-,few,CASSEGARVAEYEQYF,TGTGCCAGCAGTGAAGGGGCGCGGGTGGCTGAATACGAGCAGTACTTC
TRBV7-2,TRBJ1-2,-,many,CASSLVQGLGYTF,TGTGCCAGCAGCTTAGTCCAGGGCCTTGGCTACACCTTC
TRBV11-2,TRBJ2-1,TRBD1,many,CASSFRDRGGNEQFF,TGTGCCAGCAGCTTCCGGGACAGGGGAGGCAATGAGCAGTTCTTC
TRBV5-1,TRBJ2-3,-,many,CASSRSLAYPSEDTQYF,TGCGCCAGCAGCCGGAGTCTGGCCTACCCTAGTGAAGATACGCAGTATTTT
TRBV7-3,TRBJ2-3,TRBD1,many,CASGQASTDTQYF,TGTGCCAGCGGACAGGCCAGCACAGATACGCAGTATTTT
TRBV27,TRBJ2-2,-,-,CASSLSIGHTNTGELFF,TGTGCCAGCAGTTTATCGATCGGACATACGAACACCGGGGAGCTGTTTTTT
TRBV24-1,TRBJ2-5,TRBD2,-,CATTPGGVTQETQYF,TGTGCCACCACACCGGGAGGGGTAACGCAAGAGACCCAGTACTTC
TRBV7-3,TRBJ2-7,TRBD2,many,CASSSRGTRGDEYEQYF,TGTGCCAGCAGCTCAAGGGGGACTAGGGGGGATGAGTACGAGCAGTACTTC
TRBV5-1,TRBJ1-4,-,many,CASSMGGGEKLFF,TGCGCCAGCAGCATGGGCGGGGGTGAAAAACTGTTTTTT
TRBV6-1,TRBJ2-5,TRBD2,many,CASSPTSGRSQETQYF,TGTGCCAGCAGCCCAACTAGCGGGAGGTCTCAAGAGACCCAGTACTTC
TRBV12-2,TRBJ1-5,-,many,CASREVRDRANQPQHF,TGTGCAAGTCGCGAAGTCCGGGACAGGGCGAATCAGCCCCAGCATTTT
TRBV5-6,TRBJ1-3,-,-,CASSLGRLSGNTIYF,TGTGCCAGCAGCTTGGGACGGCTCTCTGGAAACACCATATATTTT
TRBV7-9,TRBJ2-7,-,few,CASSLGPSGLEQYF,TGTGCCAGCAGCTTAGGTCCTAGTGGTTTGGAGCAGTACTTC
TRBV12-3/TRBV12-4,TRBJ2-1,-,many,CASSFGAGDEQFF,TGTGCCAGCAGTTTTGGAGCGGGCGATGAGCAGTTCTTC
TRBV7-2,TRBJ2-3,TRBD2,-,CASSSLAGGSTDTQYF,TGTGCCAGCAGCTCCTTAGCGGGAGGGAGCACAGATACGCAGTATTTT